This T cell receptor (beta chain) derives from a study of response to subunit inactivated influenza vaccine. This clonotype was counted between two and nine times. TCRdb passed the RT-PCR reads through MiXCR, listing each CDR3 protein once. Altogether about 780,000 distinct CDR3 sequences are present, under 20% being singletons, with the ten largest covering about a tenth. This clonotype was sampled from a man between 45 and 60 years old who received an inactivated influenza vaccine. Sequenced here: PBMCs from blood, sampled 5 to 6 days after vaccination.

CDR3 region: CASSLGVTSTDTQYF. DNA for the CDR3: TGCGCCAGCAGCTTGGGAGTGACTAGCACAGATACGCAGTATTTT. The chain is built from TRBV5-1 and TRBJ2-3, with no clear D. The CDR3 runs 15 residues. The germline gives CDR1 SGHRS, CDR2 YFSETQ. V shed 0 bases and J shed 0 bases, with 8 bases lying between them.